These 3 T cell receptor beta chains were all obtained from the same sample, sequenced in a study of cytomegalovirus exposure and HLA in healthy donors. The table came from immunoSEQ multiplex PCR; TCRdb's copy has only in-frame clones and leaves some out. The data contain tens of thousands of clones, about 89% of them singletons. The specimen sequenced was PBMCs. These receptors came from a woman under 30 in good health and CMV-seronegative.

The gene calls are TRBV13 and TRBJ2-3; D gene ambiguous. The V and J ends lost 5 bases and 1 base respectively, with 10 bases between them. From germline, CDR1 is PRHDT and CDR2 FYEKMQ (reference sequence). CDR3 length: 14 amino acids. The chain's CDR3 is CASSTSMGTDTQYF. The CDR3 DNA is TGTGCCAGCAGCACCTCTATGGGCACAGATACGCAGTATTTT.

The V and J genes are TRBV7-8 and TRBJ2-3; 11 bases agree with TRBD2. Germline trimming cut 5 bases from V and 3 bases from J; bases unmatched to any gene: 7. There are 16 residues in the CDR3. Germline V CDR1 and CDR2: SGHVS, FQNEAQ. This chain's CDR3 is CASSLTLAGGTDTQYF. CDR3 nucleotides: TGTGCCAGCAGCCTAACGCTAGCGGGAGGTACAGATACGCAGTATTTT.

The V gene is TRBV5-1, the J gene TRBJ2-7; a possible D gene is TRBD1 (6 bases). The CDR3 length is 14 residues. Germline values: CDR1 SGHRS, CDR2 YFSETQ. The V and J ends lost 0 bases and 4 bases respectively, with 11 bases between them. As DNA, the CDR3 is TGCGCCAGCAGCTTGGACAGGGATGGATACGAGCAGTACTTC. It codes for CASSLDRDGYEQYF.